A single sample is the source of the 20 T cell receptor beta chains below, sequenced in a study of shared clonotypes between healthy human individuals. CD8 cells classed as naive were CD45RO-negative and positively selected for CCR7, excluding terminally differentiated effector memory CD45RA+ cells. Measured with immunoSEQ multiplex PCR; TCRdb has only the in-frame clones, and not every one. The sample records about 2 million clones, about 94% being singletons. The sequenced sample consisted of naive CD8+ T cells sorted from blood. These receptors came from a young man in good health.

The chain has TRBV7-2 and TRBJ2-7; D may be TRBD2 (6 bases). Germline values: CDR1 SGHTA, CDR2 FQGNSA. The V and J ends lost 0 bases and 3 bases respectively, with 15 bases between them. There are 16 residues in the CDR3. In nucleotides, the CDR3 is TGTGCCAGCAGCTTAGCGGTTGGCGGGGCTTACTACGAGCAGTACTTC. This gives the protein CASSLAVGGAYYEQYF.

The chain links TRBV9 to TRBJ1-2; TRBD1 matches 9 bases. Trimming at V came to 5 bases and at J to 8 bases, leaving 16 bases not matched to a gene. The V gene's germline CDR1 is SGDLS and CDR2 YYNGEE. The CDR3 totals 16 residues. The CDR3 DNA follows: TGTGCCAGCAGGCCATCGCGGGACAGGGAAAGTAAGGGCTACACCTTC. Translating it yields CASRPSRDRESKGYTF.

The chain links TRBV3-2 to TRBJ2-7; the listed D gene, TRBD2, was not tested against the DNA. TRBV3-2 is a pseudogene segment. The CDR3 totals 9 residues. CDR3 region: CASRSVQYF. The DNA of the CDR3 is TGTGCCAGCAGGTCGGTGCAGTACTTC.

On this clone itself: This same CDR3 is encoded by further DNA sequences in the sample. The rearrangement links TRBV9 to TRBJ2-3; D ambiguous. V shed 0 bases and J shed 2 bases, with 10 bases lying between them. CDR1 SGDLS and CDR2 YYNGEE come from the germline V gene. This CDR3 region has 15 residues. CDR3 loop: CASSVEDGSTDTQYF. Written as DNA, the CDR3 is TGTGCCAGCAGCGTAGAGGACGGGTCCACAGATACGCAGTATTTT.

Here the CDR3 reads CASSQDTGWAAGELFF. The CDR3 DNA reads TGCGCCAGCAGCCAAGATACAGGGTGGGCTGCCGGGGAGCTGTTTTTT. The rearrangement joins TRBV4-3 to TRBJ2-2, with a tentative D call TRBD1 (6 bases). Trimming removed 0 bases from V and 6 bases from J, with 14 bases in between. CDR3 length equals 16 residues. Germline V lookup: CDR1 LGHNA, CDR2 YSLEER.

V and J are TRBV10-2 and TRBJ2-2; perhaps D is TRBD1 or TRBD2 (5 bases each). Germline CDR1 and CDR2: WSHSY and SAAADI. CDR3 size: 14 residues. V was pared by 9 bases and J by 6 bases, with 17 bases between. The CDR3 nucleotides read TGCGCCAGGGGTAATTGGGGGTGGGCCGGGGAGCTGTTTTTT. Its protein product is CARGNWGWAGELFF.

V usage is TRBV28 and J usage is TRBJ2-2, with TRBD1 as a possible D gene (6 bases). V was clipped by 8 bases and J by 0 bases, with 10 bases between them. CDR3 length: 14 amino acids. The germline V gene encodes CDR1 MDHEN and CDR2 SYDVKM. The CDR3 sequence is CASASGANTGELFF. CDR3 DNA sequence: TGTGCCAGCGCTTCAGGGGCGAACACCGGGGAGCTGTTTTTT. The full variable domain, in which reference TRBV28 and TRBJ2-2 provide the parts outside the CDR3, is DVKVTQSSRYLVKRTGEKVFLECVQDMDHENMFWYRQDPGLGLRLIYFSYDVKMKEKGDIPEGYSVSREKKERFSLILESASTNQTSMYLCASASGANTGELFFGEGSRLTVL.

Only one count was recorded for this clone. The rearrangement joins TRBV6-1 to TRBJ2-3, with D unclear. The CDR3 is made up of 15 amino acids. V lost 2 bases, J lost 3 bases, and 12 bases lay in between. Germline V gene sequence: CDR1 MNHNS, CDR2 SASEGT. CDR3 region: CASSELKATTDTQYF. The CDR3 DNA sequence: TGTGCCAGCAGTGAACTGAAAGCAACAACAGATACGCAGTATTTT.

The chain combines TRBV5-1 with TRBJ1-4; possibly TRBD1 for D (5 bases). CDR1 and CDR2 (germline): SGHRS, YFSETQ. The CDR3 consists of 14 residues. V lost 7 bases to trimming and J lost 5 bases, with 15 bases between them. DNA of the CDR3: TGCGCCAGCCTCCCCGGGGCAGAGAATGAAAAACTGTTTTTT. The encoded protein is CASLPGAENEKLFF. Variable domain in full (rest from reference TRBV5-1 and TRBJ1-4): KAGVTQTPRYLIKTRGQQVTLSCSPISGHRSVSWYQQTPGQGLQFLFEYFSETQRNKGNFPGRFSGRQFSNSRSEMNVSTLELGDSALYLCASLPGAENEKLFFGSGTQLSVL.

This chain joins TRBV27 and TRBJ1-1; D uncertain. From germline, CDR1 is MNHEY and CDR2 SMNVEV (reference sequence). The CDR3 is 16 residues long. Trimming removed 4 bases from V and 4 bases from J, with 19 bases in between. The CDR3 sequence: CASSSKNRGGITEAFF. The CDR3 DNA follows: TGTGCCAGCAGTTCAAAAAACAGAGGAGGTATCACTGAAGCTTTCTTT.

With respect to this clone: This specimen includes other DNA sequences encoding the same CDR3. The chain uses TRBV9 and TRBJ2-7; weak D call: TRBD2 (6 bases). This CDR3 region has 15 residues. CDR1 and CDR2 (germline): SGDLS, YYNGEE. V was clipped by 0 bases and J by 4 bases, with 14 bases between them. CDR3 bases: TGTGCCAGCAGCGTAGGAGCCGGGACTTCTTACGAGCAGTACTTC. Translated, it gives CASSVGAGTSYEQYF. Variable domain in full (rest from reference TRBV9 and TRBJ2-7): DSGVTQTPKHLITATGQRVTLRCSPRSGDLSVYWYQQSLDQGLQFLIQYYNGEERAKGNILERFSAQQFPDLHSELNLSSLELGDSALYFCASSVGAGTSYEQYFGPGTRLTVT.

This chain uses TRBV5-1 with TRBJ2-1; D may be TRBD2 (5 bases). Germline V lookup: CDR1 SGHRS, CDR2 YFSETQ. This CDR3 is built from 16 residues. V lost 4 bases, J lost 2 bases, and 16 bases lay in between. DNA for the CDR3: TGCGCCAGCAGCCTGGCCGACGGGGAAACCTACAATGAGCAGTTCTTC. This translates into CASSLADGETYNEQFF.

The V gene is TRBV5-1, the J gene TRBJ2-2; 10 positions match TRBD1. Germline V gene data show CDR1 as SGHRS and CDR2 as YFSETQ. The CDR3 spans 16 residues. Germline trimming cut 2 bases from V and 6 bases from J; bases unmatched to any gene: 7. In DNA, the CDR3 is TGCGCCAGCAGCTTCAACGGACAGGGGGACTCCGGGGAGCTGTTTTTT. Its protein is CASSFNGQGDSGELFF.

The genes are TRBV5-1 and TRBJ2-7; the match to TRBD1 covers 7 bases. The CDR3 is made up of 13 amino acids. Germline assignment: CDR1 SGHRS and CDR2 YFSETQ. Unmatched junction bases numbered 6, after V lost 5 bases and J lost 4 bases. The CDR3 is CASSEGGKYEQYF. CDR3 in DNA: TGCGCCAGCAGTGAAGGGGGCAAGTACGAGCAGTACTTC.

This chain uses TRBV6-5 with TRBJ1-6; TRBD1 aligns across 7 bases. Germline loops: CDR1 MNHEY, CDR2 SVGAGI. The CDR3 consists of 16 residues. The junction had 3 bases not matched to a gene; V was cut back by 4 bases and J by 0 bases. The CDR3 loop is CASSLQGSSYNSPLHF. Here the CDR3 DNA reads TGTGCCAGCAGTTTACAGGGGAGCTCCTATAATTCACCCCTCCACTTT.

The chain carries TRBV4-2 and TRBJ1-5; a possible D gene is TRBD1 (6 bases). The CDR3 covers 15 residues. CDR1 and CDR2 (germline): LGHNA, YNFKEQ. V lost 0 bases, J lost 6 bases, and 12 bases lay in between. The CDR3 region has the DNA TGTGCCAGCAGCCAAGAAGGGGGGTTGGGTCAGCCCCAGCATTTT. Translating it yields CASSQEGGLGQPQHF.

V gene TRBV7-9 combines with J gene TRBJ2-2; D might be TRBD2 (6 bases). Per germline, CDR1 SEHNR and CDR2 FQNEAQ (reference sequence). This CDR3 is 13 amino acids long. V lost 8 bases to trimming and J lost 4 bases, with 11 bases between them. CDR3 region: CASGTSSTGELFF. The CDR3 DNA follows: TGTGCCAGCGGGACTTCGTCCACCGGGGAGCTGTTTTTT.

The genes are TRBV27 and TRBJ1-6; 9 nucleotides align to TRBD1. After removal of 7 bases from V and 0 bases from J, the junction contained 4 bases not matched to a gene. Germline loops: CDR1 MNHEY, CDR2 SMNVEV (reference sequence). CDR3 length equals 16 residues. CDR3 amino acids: CASKTGGYSYNSPLHF. Written as DNA, the CDR3 is TGTGCCAGCAAAACAGGGGGCTACTCCTATAATTCACCCCTCCACTTT.

The rearrangement uses TRBV6-1 and TRBJ1-5, with D unclear. The germline V and J ends were trimmed by 3 bases and 3 bases, with 6 bases remaining between them. Germline loops: CDR1 MNHNS, CDR2 SASEGT. The CDR3 spans 13 residues. The CDR3 loop reads CASSDGNNQPQHF. DNA of the CDR3: TGTGCCAGCAGTGACGGCAACAATCAGCCCCAGCATTTT.

The chain recombines TRBV28 with TRBJ2-3, with D possibly TRBD2 on 5 matching bases. Germline CDR1 MDHEN, CDR2 SYDVKM. The germline V and J ends were trimmed by 6 bases and 0 bases, with 10 bases remaining between them. CDR3 length: 14 amino acids. CDR3 in DNA: TGTGCCAGCAGCCCCTGGGAGAGCACAGATACGCAGTATTTT. It encodes CASSPWESTDTQYF. The whole variable domain, remainder taken from reference TRBV28 and TRBJ2-3, is DVKVTQSSRYLVKRTGEKVFLECVQDMDHENMFWYRQDPGLGLRLIYFSYDVKMKEKGDIPEGYSVSREKKERFSLILESASTNQTSMYLCASSPWESTDTQYFGPGTRLTVL.